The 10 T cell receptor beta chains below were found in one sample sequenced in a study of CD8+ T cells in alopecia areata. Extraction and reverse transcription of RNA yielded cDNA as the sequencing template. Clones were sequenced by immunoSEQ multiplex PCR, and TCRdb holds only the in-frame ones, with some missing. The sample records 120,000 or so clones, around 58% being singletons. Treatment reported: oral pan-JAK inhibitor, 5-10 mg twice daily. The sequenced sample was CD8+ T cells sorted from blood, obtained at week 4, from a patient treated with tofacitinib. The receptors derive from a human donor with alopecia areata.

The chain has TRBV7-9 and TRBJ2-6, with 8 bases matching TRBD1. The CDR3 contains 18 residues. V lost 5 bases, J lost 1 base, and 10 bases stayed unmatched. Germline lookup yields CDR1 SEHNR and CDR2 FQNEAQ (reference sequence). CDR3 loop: CASSPRTGMTSGANVLTF. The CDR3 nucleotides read TGTGCCAGCAGCCCGAGGACAGGGATGACGTCTGGGGCCAACGTCCTGACTTTC. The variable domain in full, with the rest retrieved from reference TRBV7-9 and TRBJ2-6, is DTGVSQNPRHKITKRGQNVTFRCDPISEHNRLYWYRQTLGQGPEFLTYFQNEAQLEKSRLLSDRFSAERPKGSFSTLEIQRTEQGDSAMYLCASSPRTGMTSGANVLTFGAGSRLTVL.

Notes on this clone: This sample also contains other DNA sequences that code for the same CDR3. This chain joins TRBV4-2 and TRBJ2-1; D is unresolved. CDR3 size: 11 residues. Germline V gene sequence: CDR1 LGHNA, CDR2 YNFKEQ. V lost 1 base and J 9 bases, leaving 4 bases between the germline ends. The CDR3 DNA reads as TGTGCCAGCAGCCAAGGGGGTGAGCAGTTCTTC. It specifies CASSQGGEQFF.

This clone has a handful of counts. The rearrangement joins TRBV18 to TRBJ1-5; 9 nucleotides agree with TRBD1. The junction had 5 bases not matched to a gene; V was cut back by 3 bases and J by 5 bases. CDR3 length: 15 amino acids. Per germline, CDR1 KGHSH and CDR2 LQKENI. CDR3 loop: CASSPDRGRDQPQHF. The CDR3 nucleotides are TGTGCCAGCTCACCCGACAGGGGGAGAGATCAGCCCCAGCATTTT.

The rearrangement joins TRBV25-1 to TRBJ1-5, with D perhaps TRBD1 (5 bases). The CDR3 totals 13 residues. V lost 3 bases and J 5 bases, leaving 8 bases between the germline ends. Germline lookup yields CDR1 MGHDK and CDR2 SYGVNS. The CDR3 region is CASSDRGDQPQHF. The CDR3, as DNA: TGTGCCAGCAGTGACCGGGGGGATCAGCCCCAGCATTTT. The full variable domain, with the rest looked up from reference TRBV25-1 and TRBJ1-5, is EADIYQTPRYLVIGTGKKITLECSQTMGHDKMYWYQQDPGMELHLIHYSYGVNSTEKGDLSSESTVSRIRTEHFPLTLESARPSHTSQYLCASSDRGDQPQHFGDGTRLSIL.

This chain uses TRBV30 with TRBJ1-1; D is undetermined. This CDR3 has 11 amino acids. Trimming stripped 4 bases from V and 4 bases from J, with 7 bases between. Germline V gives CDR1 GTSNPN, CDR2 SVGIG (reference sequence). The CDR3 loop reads CAWTRSTEAFF. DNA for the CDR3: TGTGCCTGGACACGTAGCACTGAAGCTTTCTTT.

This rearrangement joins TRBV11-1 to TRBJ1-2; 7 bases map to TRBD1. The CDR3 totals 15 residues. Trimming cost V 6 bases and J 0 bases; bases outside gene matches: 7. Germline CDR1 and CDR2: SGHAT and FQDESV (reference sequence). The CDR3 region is CASSPTGTANYGYTF. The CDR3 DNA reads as TGTGCCAGCAGTCCTACCGGGACAGCTAACTATGGCTACACCTTC. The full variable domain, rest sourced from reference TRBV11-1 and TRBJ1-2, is EAEVAQSPRYKITEKSQAVAFWCDPISGHATLYWYRQILGQGPELLVQFQDESVVDDSQLPKDRFSAERLKGVDSTLKIQPAELGDSAMYLCASSPTGTANYGYTFGSGTRLTVV.

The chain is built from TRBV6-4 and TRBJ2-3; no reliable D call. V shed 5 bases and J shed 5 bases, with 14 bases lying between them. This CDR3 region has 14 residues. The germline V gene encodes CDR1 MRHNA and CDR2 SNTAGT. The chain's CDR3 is CASSTLGGIDTQYF. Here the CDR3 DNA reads TGTGCCAGCAGTACTCTAGGTGGAATAGATACGCAGTATTTT.

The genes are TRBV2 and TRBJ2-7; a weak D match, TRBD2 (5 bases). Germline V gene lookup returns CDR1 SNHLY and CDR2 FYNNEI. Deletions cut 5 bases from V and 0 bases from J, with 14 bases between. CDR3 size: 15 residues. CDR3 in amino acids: CASSRTPSSSYEQYF. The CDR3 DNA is TGTGCCAGCAGTCGGACTCCCTCCAGCTCCTACGAGCAGTACTTC.

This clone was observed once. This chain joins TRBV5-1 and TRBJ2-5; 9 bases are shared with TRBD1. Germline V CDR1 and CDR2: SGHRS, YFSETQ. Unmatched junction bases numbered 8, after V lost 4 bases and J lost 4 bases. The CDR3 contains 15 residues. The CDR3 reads CASSLDRGMAETQYF. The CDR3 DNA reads TGCGCCAGCAGCCTGGACAGGGGTATGGCAGAGACCCAGTACTTC.

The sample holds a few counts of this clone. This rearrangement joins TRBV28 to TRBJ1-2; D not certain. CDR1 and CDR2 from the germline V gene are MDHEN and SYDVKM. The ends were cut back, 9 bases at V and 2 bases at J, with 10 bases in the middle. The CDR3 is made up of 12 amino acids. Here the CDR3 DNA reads TGTGCCAGTTTTGACGGAAACTATGGCTACACCTTC. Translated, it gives CASFDGNYGYTF.